A selection of T cell receptor beta chains follows, all from one sample in a study of human T cells and chemical hapten exposure. TCRdb ran MiXCR on the RACE reads and lists one entry per CDR3 protein. The data contain around 300,000 distinct CDR3 sequences, about 5% of them singletons. The specimen was whole blood, collected in connection with sensitization to the hapten diphenylcyclopropenone (DPC). The receptors originated from a woman younger than 35 with alopecia areata. Some clones in this sample may be carry-over from other donors' samples. The CDR3 runs from the conserved cysteine through the conserved F or W. A D gene is named only where the DNA matches it firmly. Size is omitted from some rows. Given values are once, few, many or a class for expanded clones.

abundance: many
j_gene: TRBJ2-1
d_gene: TRBD2
v_gene: TRBV20-1
CDR3aa: CSAMVSGDLNEQFF
CDR3nt: TGCAGTGCTATGGTTAGCGGGGATTTGAATGAGCAGTTCTTC

abundance: many
j_gene: TRBJ1-1
d_gene: NA
v_gene: TRBV28
CDR3aa: CASSTNTAGEAFF
CDR3nt: TGTGCCAGCAGTACCAATACGGCGGGAGAAGCTTTCTTT

abundance: many
j_gene: TRBJ2-7
d_gene: NA
v_gene: TRBV7-2
CDR3aa: CASSLGPTPNEQYF
CDR3nt: TGTGCCAGCAGCTTAGGACCGACGCCTAACGAGCAGTACTTC

abundance: many
j_gene: TRBJ2-1
d_gene: NA
v_gene: TRBV1
CDR3aa: CTSSQDPWNEQFF
CDR3nt: TGCACCAGCAGCCAAGATCCCTGGAATGAGCAGTTCTTC

abundance: NA
j_gene: TRBJ1-1
d_gene: NA
v_gene: TRBV20-1
CDR3aa: CSAPIAFRNTEAFF
CDR3nt: TGCAGTGCCCCAATCGCGTTTAGGAACACTGAAGCTTTCTTT

abundance: NA
j_gene: TRBJ1-3
d_gene: TRBD1
v_gene: TRBV2
CDR3aa: CASNFDRDRNTIYF
CDR3nt: TGTGCCAGCAATTTCGACAGGGACAGAAACACCATATATTTT

abundance: NA
j_gene: TRBJ1-1
d_gene: NA
v_gene: TRBV5-4
CDR3aa: CASSPGTDNTEAFF
CDR3nt: TGTGCCAGCAGCCCTGGGACCGACAACACTGAAGCTTTCTTT

abundance: few
j_gene: TRBJ2-6
d_gene: TRBD1
v_gene: TRBV10-3
CDR3aa: CAIRTGTGANVLTF
CDR3nt: TGTGCCATTCGGACAGGGACAGGGGCCAACGTCCTGACTTTC

abundance: many
j_gene: TRBJ2-2
d_gene: TRBD1
v_gene: TRBV12-5
CDR3aa: CASGLVPLTGRFRTGELFF
CDR3nt: TGTGCTAGTGGTTTGGTGCCTTTGACAGGGCGGTTCAGGACCGGGGAGCTGTTTTTT

abundance: NA
j_gene: TRBJ2-1
d_gene: NA
v_gene: TRBV28
CDR3aa: CASSLLRHNEQFF
CDR3nt: TGTGCCAGCAGTTTATTGAGGCACAATGAGCAGTTCTTC

abundance: few
j_gene: TRBJ2-7
d_gene: TRBD1
v_gene: TRBV12-3/TRBV12-4
CDR3aa: CASREDRDHEQYF
CDR3nt: TGTGCCAGCAGGGAAGACAGGGACCACGAGCAGTACTTC

abundance: many
j_gene: TRBJ2-2
d_gene: TRBD1
v_gene: TRBV15
CDR3aa: CATSSRDRGSPGELFF
CDR3nt: TGTGCCACCAGCAGCCGGGACAGGGGGTCCCCCGGGGAGCTGTTTTTT

abundance: many
j_gene: TRBJ2-2
d_gene: TRBD1
v_gene: TRBV6-5
CDR3aa: CASSRDRGSGELFF
CDR3nt: TGTGCTTCATCTAGGGACAGGGGCTCCGGGGAGCTGTTTTTT

abundance: NA
j_gene: TRBJ1-3
d_gene: NA
v_gene: TRBV7-8
CDR3aa: CASSLVFSAGNTIYF
CDR3nt: TGTGCCAGCAGCTTAGTTTTCTCAGCTGGAAACACCATATATTTT

abundance: NA
j_gene: TRBJ2-1
d_gene: NA
v_gene: TRBV5-1
CDR3aa: CASILANEQFF
CDR3nt: TGCGCCAGCATTTTAGCGAATGAGCAGTTCTTC

abundance: NA
j_gene: TRBJ2-3
d_gene: NA
v_gene: TRBV6-2/TRBV6-3
CDR3aa: CASSSSGEPTDTQYF
CDR3nt: NA

abundance: NA
j_gene: TRBJ1-6
d_gene: TRBD1
v_gene: TRBV27
CDR3aa: CASSLVQGAYNPPLHF
CDR3nt: TGTGCCAGCAGTTTGGTACAGGGGGCCTATAATCCACCCCTCCACTTT

abundance: NA
j_gene: TRBJ1-4
d_gene: NA
v_gene: TRBV3-1
CDR3aa: CASSQERAKLFF
CDR3nt: TGTGCCAGCAGCCAAGAGCGGGCAAAACTGTTTTTT

abundance: NA
j_gene: TRBJ2-3
d_gene: TRBD2
v_gene: TRBV3-1
CDR3aa: CASVAGPSTDTQYF
CDR3nt: TGTGCCAGCGTAGCGGGTCCAAGCACAGATACGCAGTATTTT

abundance: few
j_gene: TRBJ2-7
d_gene: NA
v_gene: TRBV4-2
CDR3aa: CASSQDYSGREQYF
CDR3nt: TGTGCCAGCAGCCAAGACTACTCCGGAAGGGAGCAGTACTTC

abundance: NA
j_gene: TRBJ2-3
d_gene: NA
v_gene: TRBV7-2
CDR3aa: CASSFDGSTDTQYF
CDR3nt: TGTGCCAGCAGCTTTGATGGGAGTACAGATACGCAGTATTTT

abundance: NA
j_gene: TRBJ1-1
d_gene: TRBD1
v_gene: TRBV12-3/TRBV12-4
CDR3aa: CASTLRDRVAEAFF
CDR3nt: TGTGCCAGCACTCTCCGGGACAGGGTCGCTGAAGCTTTCTTT